This TCR beta chain is from a study of shared clonotypes between healthy human individuals. Unsorted PBMC samples were amplified in replicate PCRs containing approximately 300 ng DNA, 25,000 to 35,000 T cell genomes. Here immunoSEQ multiplex PCR was the method, and the copy in TCRdb shows in-frame clones only, minus some. The sample holds some 500,000 clones, 70% to 80% seen once. Those who donated, Caucasian adults without exception, all lived in Nashville, Tennessee. As for this clone: Its antigen is currently unknown.

Study outcomes and limitations: Donor scarcity curtailed the genetic and exposure-history diversity represented herein. How much donors shared clonotypes was expected to be affected by sequencing depth.

The CDR3 length is 11 residues. The ends were cut back, 10 bases at V and 2 bases at J, with 9 bases in the middle. Germline loops: CDR1 MDHEN, CDR2 SYDVKM. The TCR comes from a woman in her forties in good health. Some clones in this sample may be carry-over from other donors' samples. Material: PBMCs. The chain couples TRBV28 to TRBJ2-7, with no clear D. The DNA of the CDR3 is TGTGCCACCCCAGGCACCTACGAGCAGTACTTC. Amino acid sequence: CATPGTYEQYF. Looking up the rest from reference TRBV28 and TRBJ2-7 gives the full variable domain: DVKVTQSSRYLVKRTGEKVFLECVQDMDHENMFWYRQDPGLGLRLIYFSYDVKMKEKGDIPEGYSVSREKKERFSLILESASTNQTSMYLCATPGTYEQYFGPGTRLTVT.